This T cell receptor beta chain is drawn from a study of molecular identifiers for immune sequencing clone quantification. Notes on the study in general: Same-barcode identical TCR molecules could make highly expanded clones look smaller than they are. The share of molecules held by clones above 20 RNA copies was over 97% in effector cells and under 1% in naive cells.

Using a CD8+CD4-CCR7+CD45RA+ phenotype, naive CD8 T cells were sorted. Bulk TCR libraries used previously described methods and listed TCR primers. TCRdb re-derived calls from the PCR reads in MiXCR, one entry per CDR3 protein. The table includes about 10,000 distinct CDR3 sequences, around 23% detected once. This clonotype is medium-sized (0.01 to 0.1%) by share. The antigen is not known. CDR1 is DFQATT and CDR2 is SNEGSKA in the germline V gene (reference sequence). The junction had 12 bases not matched to a gene; V was cut back by 6 bases and J by 5 bases. There are 15 residues in the CDR3. This TCR came from a human donor in good health. Some libraries in this study had Jurkat cell RNA spiked in. Sequencing was carried out using naive CD8+ T cells from blood, with Jurkat cell RNA spiked in. As to subset: FACS-sorted CD8+CD4-CCR7+CD45RA+ naive T cells. This sequence joins TRBV20-1 and TRBJ2-7; TRBD1 matches at 11 bases. The CDR3 loop reads CSADRSGQGADEQYF. Written as DNA, the CDR3 is TGCAGTGCCGACCGTTCCGGACAGGGGGCGGACGAGCAGTACTTC.